This TCR beta chain comes out of a study of T cell repertoires in cytomegalovirus infection. This clonotype has at least ten counts. V shed 1 base and J shed 9 bases, with 11 bases lying between them. Per germline, CDR1 SGHTA and CDR2 FQGNSA. This CDR3 comprises 13 residues. TCRdb itself ran the reads through MiXCR, one entry per CDR3 protein. Of more than 400,000 distinct CDR3 sequences in the sample, around 27% were seen once. The sequenced sample consisted of PBMCs. This rearrangement joins TRBV7-2 to TRBJ2-3; D is undetermined. The clonotype comes from a human donor in good health (CMV status not recorded). Some clones in this sample may be carry-over from other donors' samples. CDR3 region: CASSLGFGETQYF. The CDR3 DNA reads as TGTGCCAGCAGCTTAGGGTTTGGCGAAACGCAGTATTTT.